These 26 T cell receptor beta chains originate from one sample sequenced in a study of CD8 T cells in ankylosing spondylitis. Which antigens these TCRs recognize remains unknown. Each CDR3 protein gets one entry after TCRdb re-called the 5' RACE reads with MiXCR. The table records more than 600,000 distinct CDR3 sequences, 15% to 20% of them present only once. General study points: In ankylosing spondylitis blood, a motif of roughly 8 highly homologous TCR beta variants appeared characteristic.

Sequenced material: blood, either unsorted or a sorted T cell fraction (not recorded which). All receptors derive from a male donor with ankylosing spondylitis.

This chain uses TRBV20-1 with TRBJ1-6; perhaps TRBD1 as D (6 bases). The V gene's germline CDR1 is DFQATT and CDR2 SNEGSKA (reference sequence). The CDR3 contains 15 residues. Trimming took off 0 bases at V and 7 bases at J, with 13 bases between the two ends. CDR3 residues: CSARDFSGENSPLHF. In nucleotides, the CDR3 is TGCAGTGCTAGAGATTTTTCAGGGGAAAATTCACCCCTCCACTTT.

The genes are TRBV12-3 or TRBV12-4 and TRBJ1-2, with 7 positions matching TRBD1. CDR3 length: 17 amino acids. The V segment lost 1 base and the J segment 4 bases; nucleotides outside the gene matches: 12. The CDR3, as DNA: TGTGCCAGCAGTTTAGGCAGGGGGGACCTCCCGACCTATGGCTACACCTTC. It specifies CASSLGRGDLPTYGYTF.

This clonotype occurred a few times. The V gene is TRBV11-1, the J gene TRBJ1-5; D uncertain. The CDR3 consists of 14 residues. Germline V gene lookup returns CDR1 SGHAT and CDR2 FQDESV (reference sequence). Deletions cut 1 base from V and 10 bases from J, with 14 bases between. CDR3 loop: CASSLGPDDLPQHF. Written as DNA, the CDR3 is TGTGCCAGCAGCTTAGGTCCGGACGATCTACCCCAGCATTTT.

This clonotype was counted only a few times. This sequence joins TRBV2 and TRBJ2-7; weak D call: TRBD1 (6 bases). Germline lookup yields CDR1 SNHLY and CDR2 FYNNEI. V was pared by 3 bases and J by 0 bases, with 27 bases between. The CDR3 runs to 20 residues. The CDR3 nucleotides read TGTGCCAGCAGTGATCCAGGGGTGGAAATCCCTGTTACGAGCTCCTACGAGCAGTACTTC. This translates into CASSDPGVEIPVTSSYEQYF.

V and J are TRBV5-1 and TRBJ1-1; no reliable D call. This CDR3 spans 13 amino acids. From germline, CDR1 is SGHRS and CDR2 YFSETQ. V was clipped by 7 bases and J by 2 bases, with 12 bases between them. The CDR3 spells CASGPTPNTEAFF. The CDR3 DNA follows: TGCGCCAGCGGCCCTACACCTAACACTGAAGCTTTCTTT.

This clonotype came up a few times. The chain joins TRBV11-2 to TRBJ2-1; 14 nucleotides agree with TRBD2. V shed 5 bases, J shed 8 bases, and the junction held 14 bases outside the gene matches. Germline values: CDR1 SGHAT, CDR2 FQNNGV. CDR3 length equals 18 residues. The CDR3 DNA reads TGTGCCAGCAGCACCTATTCCGGGACTAGCGGGAGTTCGGATGAGCAGTTCTTC. It specifies CASSTYSGTSGSSDEQFF.

The table lists this clonotype with a few counts. This chain joins TRBV20-1 and TRBJ2-1, with D hard to call. Trimming took 0 bases from V and 0 from J, leaving 12 bases between them. The CDR3 runs to 16 residues. Germline V gene lookup returns CDR1 DFQATT and CDR2 SNEGSKA (reference sequence). The CDR3 DNA sequence: TGCAGTGCTAGAGATATGATGTCAGCCTCCTACAATGAGCAGTTCTTC. Its protein is CSARDMMSASYNEQFF.

The table lists this clonotype with many counts. J is TRBJ2-2 and V is TRBV5-1; TRBD1 aligns across 7 bases. V was clipped by 0 bases and J by 4 bases; unmatched bases: 0. The germline V gene has CDR1 SGHRS and CDR2 YFSETQ. The CDR3 has 14 amino acids. The CDR3 loop is CASSLGDSTGELFF. DNA for the CDR3: TGCGCCAGCAGCTTGGGGGACAGCACCGGGGAGCTGTTTTTT.

The chain combines TRBV28 with TRBJ1-2, with D possibly TRBD1 on 6 matching bases. CDR3 size: 14 residues. V was cut by 6 bases and J by 0 bases, with 11 bases left in between. Germline V lookup: CDR1 MDHEN, CDR2 SYDVKM. Here the CDR3 DNA reads TGTGCCAGCAGAAGGGGGGTTGCTAACTATGGCTACACCTTC. It is translated as CASRRGVANYGYTF.

The chain carries TRBV3-1 and TRBJ2-7; 7 positions match TRBD2. Germline V gene data show CDR1 as LGHDT and CDR2 as YNNKEL (reference sequence). The junction had 8 bases not matched to a gene; V was cut back by 0 bases and J by 0 bases. The CDR3 runs 17 residues. The CDR3 DNA reads TGTGCCAGCAGCCAAGATAGCCCAAGCGGGGCCTCCTACGAGCAGTACTTC. This codes for CASSQDSPSGASYEQYF.

A few counts support this clonotype. This chain connects TRBV6-1 to TRBJ1-1, with 10 nucleotides matching TRBD1. The length of the CDR3 is 15 residues. J gave up 5 bases and V 6 bases, and 9 bases lay outside the gene matches. CDR1 MNHNS and CDR2 SASEGT come from the germline V gene. The CDR3 coding sequence is TGTGCCAGCAGCGGGACCCGGGACAGGGGAACTGAAGCTTTCTTT. This encodes CASSGTRDRGTEAFF.

This chain connects TRBV12-3 or TRBV12-4 to TRBJ1-1; possibly TRBD1 for D (6 bases). The V end lost 2 bases, the J end lost 10 bases, and 14 bases lay between the germline ends. The CDR3 has 13 amino acids. The CDR3 bases are TGTGCCAGCAGTTTATCCCAGGGGACGCGAGCTTTCTTT. This translates into CASSLSQGTRAFF.

This clonotype was seen only a few times. CDR3 sequence reads: CASSLGPLAGGSDTQYF. In nucleotides, the CDR3 is TGCGCCAGCAGCTTGGGTCCCTTGGCGGGGGGGTCAGATACGCAGTATTTT. This chain joins TRBV5-1 and TRBJ2-3; 9 bases map to TRBD2. Germline CDR1 reads SGHRS; CDR2 reads YFSETQ. The CDR3 is 17 residues long. J lost 4 bases, V lost 0 bases, and 9 bases had no gene match.

The genes are TRBV29-1 and TRBJ2-7; no firm D call. Trimming stripped 4 bases from V and 2 bases from J, with 9 bases between. Germline assignment: CDR1 SQVTM and CDR2 ANQGSEA. CDR3 length: 12 residues. CDR3 sequence reads: CSVVPDAYEQYF. DNA for the CDR3: TGCAGCGTTGTTCCGGACGCCTACGAGCAGTACTTC.

The genes are TRBV6-5 and TRBJ2-1, with D possibly TRBD1 on 5 matching bases. Trimming took 1 base from V and 1 from J, leaving 8 bases between them. Per the germline V gene, CDR1 is MNHEY and CDR2 is SVGAGI. The CDR3 spans 15 residues. This chain's CDR3 is CASSYFAGSYNEQFF. The CDR3 region has the DNA TGTGCCAGCAGTTACTTTGCAGGGTCCTACAATGAGCAGTTCTTC.

At least ten counts were recorded for this clonotype. This sequence joins TRBV7-9 and TRBJ2-1, with 10 bases lining up with TRBD1. V lost 3 bases and J lost 6; bases outside the gene matches: 11. This CDR3 comprises 17 residues. From germline, CDR1 is SEHNR and CDR2 FQNEAQ (reference sequence). The CDR3 sequence is CASSLSRTGGLGNEQFF. For the CDR3, the DNA is TGTGCCAGCAGCTTGTCCCGGACAGGGGGGTTAGGCAATGAGCAGTTCTTC.

This chain uses TRBV12-3 or TRBV12-4 with TRBJ2-2; 7 bases agree with TRBD2. V gave up 7 bases and J gave up 4 bases; unmatched junction bases: 15. The CDR3 is 17 residues long. CDR3 amino acids: CASTPYSGWGFTGELFF. The DNA of the CDR3 is TGTGCCAGCACCCCGTATAGCGGGTGGGGGTTCACCGGGGAGCTGTTTTTT.

This clonotype appeared a single time. This chain's CDR3 is CASSQPAKTMGPTRFGANVLTF. In nucleotides, the CDR3 is TGCGCCAGCAGCCAACCCGCTAAGACTATGGGGCCGACTAGGTTTGGGGCCAACGTCCTGACTTTC. V is TRBV4-1 and J is TRBJ2-6, with D maybe TRBD2 (6 bases). From germline, CDR1 is MGHRA and CDR2 YSYEKL. Trimming removed 2 bases from V and 3 bases from J, with 29 bases in between. This CDR3 comprises 22 residues.

The chain is built from TRBV20-1 and TRBJ1-1; 9 bases are shared with TRBD1. V shed 1 base, J shed 0 bases, and the junction held 3 bases outside the gene matches. Germline assignment: CDR1 DFQATT and CDR2 SNEGSKA (reference sequence). This CDR3 comprises 15 residues. CDR3 region: CSARVQGAMNTEAFF. For the CDR3, the DNA is TGCAGTGCTAGAGTACAGGGGGCTATGAACACTGAAGCTTTCTTT.

The table lists this clonotype with a few counts. The rearrangement uses TRBV20-1 and TRBJ1-2; weak D call: TRBD1 (5 bases). This CDR3 spans 13 amino acids. Germline V CDR1 and CDR2: DFQATT, SNEGSKA (reference sequence). With 5 bases removed from V and 8 bases from J, the gap between germline ends came to 18 bases. The CDR3 DNA follows: TGCAGTGCTCCTAACGTGGGGGTTGGGGGCTACACCTTC. This translates into CSAPNVGVGGYTF.

The V gene is TRBV29-1, the J gene TRBJ2-1, with 7 positions matching TRBD1. Germline values: CDR1 SQVTM, CDR2 ANQGSEA. This CDR3 contains 11 residues. Germline trimming cut 6 bases from V and 5 bases from J; bases unmatched to any gene: 1. The CDR3 region is CSVTGNNEQFF. DNA for the CDR3: TGCAGCGTGACAGGGAACAATGAGCAGTTCTTC.

Note on this clonotype: This CDR3 is missing its conserved last phenylalanine or tryptophan, likely due to a read error. The J gene is TRBJ1-1, the V gene TRBV28; 7 bases line up with TRBD1. V lost 4 bases, J lost 4 bases, and 6 bases stayed unmatched. Per germline, CDR1 MDHEN and CDR2 SYDVKM. The CDR3 length is 14 residues. CDR3 bases: TGTGCCAGCAGTTCCCCGACAGGGCCCACTGAAGCTTTCTGT. It yields the protein CASSSPTGPTEAFC.

CDR3 amino acids: CASSNSGRGTGELFF. The CDR3 DNA reads as TGTGCCAGCAGCAACAGCGGGAGGGGCACCGGGGAGCTGTTTTTT. V usage is TRBV28 and J usage is TRBJ2-2; 10 bases fit TRBD2. Trimming cost V 6 bases and J 4 bases; bases outside gene matches: 5. The CDR3 consists of 15 residues. The germline V gene encodes CDR1 MDHEN and CDR2 SYDVKM.

J is TRBJ1-1 and V is TRBV3-1; D remains ambiguous. CDR3 size: 12 residues. Trimming pared 4 bases from V and 9 bases from J, leaving 12 bases between. Germline V gene lookup returns CDR1 LGHDT and CDR2 YNNKEL (reference sequence). CDR3 in DNA: TGTGCCAGCAGCCGAGTTGAGGGCAAAGCTTTCTTT. Encoded protein: CASSRVEGKAFF.

This clonotype was detected only a few times. This chain joins TRBV12-3 or TRBV12-4 and TRBJ2-7, with 11 bases aligning to TRBD1. The CDR3 spans 15 residues. Trimming at V came to 5 bases and at J to 3 bases, leaving 6 bases not matched to a gene. The CDR3 DNA reads TGTGCCAGCAGTACCCCGGGGACAGGGGGCTACGAGCAGTACTTC. This codes for CASSTPGTGGYEQYF.

This clonotype showed up just a few times. This chain connects TRBV20-1 to TRBJ1-1; D is unresolved. V shed 6 bases and J shed 3 bases, with 14 bases lying between them. The CDR3 is 13 residues long. Germline lookup yields CDR1 DFQATT and CDR2 SNEGSKA (reference sequence). The CDR3, as DNA: TGCAGTGCCCGACCTAGGGTGTACACTGAAGCTTTCTTT. The encoded protein is CSARPRVYTEAFF.